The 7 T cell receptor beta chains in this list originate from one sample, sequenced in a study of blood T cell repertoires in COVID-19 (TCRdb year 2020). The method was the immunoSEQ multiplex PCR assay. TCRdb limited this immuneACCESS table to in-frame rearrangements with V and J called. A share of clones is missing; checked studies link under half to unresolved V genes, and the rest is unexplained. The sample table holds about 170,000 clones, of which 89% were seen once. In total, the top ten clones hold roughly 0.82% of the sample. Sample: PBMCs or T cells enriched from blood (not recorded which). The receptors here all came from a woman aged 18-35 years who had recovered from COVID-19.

In nucleotides, the CDR3 is TGTGCCAGCAGCCTACCGGTTGGTACAGATACGCAGTATTTT. Translating it yields CASSLPVGTDTQYF. The rearrangement joins TRBV7-6 to TRBJ2-3; D unclear. CDR1 and CDR2 from the germline V gene are SGHVS and FNYEAQ. This CDR3 spans 14 amino acids. V lost 5 bases to trimming and J lost 3 bases, with 12 bases between them.

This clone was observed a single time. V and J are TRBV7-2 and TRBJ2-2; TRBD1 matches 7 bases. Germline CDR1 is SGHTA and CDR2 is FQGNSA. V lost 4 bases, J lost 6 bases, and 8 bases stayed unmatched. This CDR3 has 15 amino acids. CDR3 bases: TGTGCCAGCAGCTCGATACAGGGGTACGCCGGGGAGCTGTTTTTT. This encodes CASSSIQGYAGELFF.

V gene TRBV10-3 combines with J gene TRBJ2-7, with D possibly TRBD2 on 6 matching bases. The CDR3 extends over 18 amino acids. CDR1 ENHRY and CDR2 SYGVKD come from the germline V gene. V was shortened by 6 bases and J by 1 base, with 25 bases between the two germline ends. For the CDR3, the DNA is TGTGCCATCAGCGAAAACCTGGGAGGCCCCTTGAGTTCCTACGAGCAGTACTTC. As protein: CAISENLGGPLSSYEQYF.

CDR3 sequence: CASSYGRSGGDTQYF. In DNA form, the CDR3 reads TGTGCCAGCAGTTATGGGAGGTCAGGGGGTGATACGCAGTATTTT. This chain connects TRBV6-5 to TRBJ2-3, with TRBD1 as a possible D gene (7 bases). V shed 3 bases and J shed 6 bases, with 16 bases lying between them. Germline V CDR1 and CDR2: MNHEY, SVGAGI. CDR3 length: 15 amino acids.

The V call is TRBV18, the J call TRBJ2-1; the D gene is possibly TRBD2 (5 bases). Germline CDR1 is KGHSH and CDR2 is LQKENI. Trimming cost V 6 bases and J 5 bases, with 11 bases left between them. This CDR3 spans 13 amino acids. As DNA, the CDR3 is TGTGCCAGCTCCCCGGGGAGTAACAATGAGCAGTTCTTC. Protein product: CASSPGSNNEQFF. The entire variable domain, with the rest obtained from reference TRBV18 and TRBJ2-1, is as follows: NAGVMQNPRHLVRRRGQEARLRCSPMKGHSHVYWYRQLPEEGLKFMVYLQKENIIDESGMPKERFSAEFPKEGPSILRIQQVVRGDSAAYFCASSPGSNNEQFFGPGTRLTVL.

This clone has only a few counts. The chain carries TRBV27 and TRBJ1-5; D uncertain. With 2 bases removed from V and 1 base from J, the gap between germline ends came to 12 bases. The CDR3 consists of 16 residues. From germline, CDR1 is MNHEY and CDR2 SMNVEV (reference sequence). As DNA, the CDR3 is TGTGCCAGCAGTTTACCCCCCCCAGGCAGCAATCAGCCCCAGCATTTT. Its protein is CASSLPPPGSNQPQHF.

DNA for the CDR3: TGTGCCAGCAGTTACGCAACAGGGGGCTCCGGGGAGCTGTTTTTT. This codes for CASSYATGGSGELFF. The chain couples TRBV6-5 to TRBJ2-2; 9 bases align to TRBD1. V lost 2 bases and J lost 6; bases outside the gene matches: 4. This CDR3 has 15 residues. Germline CDR1 is MNHEY and CDR2 is SVGAGI.